These 23 T cell receptor beta chains were sequenced from one sample in a study of cytomegalovirus exposure and HLA in healthy donors. With 60 Vbeta and 13 Jbeta primers, the PCR was carried out. Some clones are missing from TCRdb's copy, which holds only in-frame ones; the method was immunoSEQ multiplex PCR. The sample consists of about 170,000 clones, 73% of them appearing once. Sequencing was performed on PBMCs. These TCRs come from a woman between 18 and 29 years old in good health and CMV-seropositive.

This clone was seen more than once but under ten times. An end of the junction does not agree with germline; a read error may underlie this. The rearrangement joins TRBV7-9 to TRBJ2-5; TRBD2 is a possible D gene (5 bases). Germline lookup yields CDR1 SEHNR and CDR2 FQNEAQ (reference sequence). This CDR3 has 15 amino acids. The CDR3 DNA follows: TGTTCCAGCAGCTCCCTATCGGAATGGAGGGAGACCCAGTACTTC. Encoded protein: CSSSSLSEWRETQYF.

The J gene is TRBJ1-5, the V gene TRBV19; TRBD1 might be the D (6 bases). This CDR3 has 13 residues. V dropped 4 bases and J dropped 11 bases, with 15 bases sitting between them. In germline, CDR1 is LNHDA, CDR2 SQIVND (reference sequence). The CDR3 here is CASSNTRDNTQHF. In DNA form, the CDR3 reads TGTGCCAGTAGTAACACAAGGGACAATACCCAGCATTTT.

For the CDR3, the DNA is TGCGCCAGCAGCCCCGGGGGTTACCCCACCTACGAGCAGTACTTC. It codes for CASSPGGYPTYEQYF. The chain employs TRBV5-1 and TRBJ2-7; weak D call: TRBD2 (6 bases). CDR3 length: 15 amino acids. Germline V gene data show CDR1 as SGHRS and CDR2 as YFSETQ. Trimming took 4 bases from V and 2 from J, leaving 16 bases between them.

The V gene is TRBV9, the J gene TRBJ2-2; D might be TRBD2 (6 bases). The CDR3 extends over 14 amino acids. Germline V gives CDR1 SGDLS, CDR2 YYNGEE. V was pared by 3 bases and J by 2 bases, with 8 bases between. CDR3 sequence reads: CASSGGVNTGELFF. The CDR3 DNA is TGTGCCAGCAGCGGGGGGGTCAACACCGGGGAGCTGTTTTTT.

This rearrangement joins TRBV7-2 to TRBJ2-2; TRBD2 matches at 8 bases. The CDR3 extends over 18 amino acids. The ends lost 5 bases at V and 3 bases at J; junction bases unmatched: 14. The germline V gene encodes CDR1 SGHTA and CDR2 FQGNSA. CDR3: CASSEGLAGGIDTGELFF. The CDR3 nucleotides are TGTGCCAGCAGCGAGGGACTTGCGGGGGGTATTGACACCGGGGAGCTGTTTTTT.

The V call is TRBV5-8, the J call TRBJ2-5, with 8 positions matching TRBD1. The CDR3 spans 15 residues. The germline V gene encodes CDR1 SGHTS and CDR2 YDEGEE. V shed 4 bases and J 5 bases; nucleotides not matched to a gene: 10. CDR3 in amino acids: CASSKGDRSQETQYF. The CDR3 coding sequence is TGTGCCAGCAGCAAAGGGGACAGGTCTCAGGAGACCCAGTACTTC.

The chain couples TRBV4-1 to TRBJ1-1; 12 nucleotides align to TRBD1. After removal of 4 bases from V and 4 bases from J, the junction contained 22 bases not matched to a gene. The CDR3 consists of 21 residues. The germline V gene encodes CDR1 MGHRA and CDR2 YSYEKL. In DNA, the CDR3 is TGCGCCAGCAGCCGAACCGTACTAATCCTACCGGGACAGGGGGCTGTCACTGAAGCTTTCTTT. Translated, it gives CASSRTVLILPGQGAVTEAFF.

The V call is TRBV15, the J call TRBJ1-2; D not resolved. The CDR3 extends over 15 amino acids. Trimming took 2 bases from V and 4 from J, leaving 14 bases between them. Germline V gene lookup returns CDR1 LNHNV and CDR2 YYDKDF (reference sequence). This CDR3 is CATSRPRAGAYGYTF. In DNA form, the CDR3 reads TGTGCCACCAGCAGACCGAGGGCGGGAGCCTATGGCTACACCTTC.

The chain has TRBV25-1 and TRBJ2-2; maybe TRBD1 (5 bases). Trimming took 4 bases from V and 2 from J, leaving 11 bases between them. The CDR3 sequence is 15 residues long. Germline assignment: CDR1 MGHDK and CDR2 SYGVNS. CDR3 sequence (DNA): TGTGCCAGCAGTGCCAGGGTGAATAACACCGGGGAGCTGTTTTTT. This encodes CASSARVNNTGELFF. The complete variable domain, with remaining parts taken from reference TRBV25-1 and TRBJ2-2, reads EADIYQTPRYLVIGTGKKITLECSQTMGHDKMYWYQQDPGMELHLIHYSYGVNSTEKGDLSSESTVSRIRTEHFPLTLESARPSHTSQYLCASSARVNNTGELFFGEGSRLTVL.

This chain uses TRBV4-2 with TRBJ2-1, with 8 bases that match TRBD2. The germline V gene has CDR1 LGHNA and CDR2 YNFKEQ. V was pared by 0 bases and J by 3 bases, with 7 bases of the junction left unmatched. The CDR3 is made up of 17 amino acids. Here the CDR3 DNA reads TGTGCCAGCAGCCAAGATTGGGCTAGCGGGCACTACAATGAGCAGTTCTTC. Its translation is CASSQDWASGHYNEQFF.

With respect to this clone: The germline gene is not matched at one end of the junction; a read error may be the cause. This sample includes further DNA sequences coding for the same CDR3. The V gene is TRBV4-1, the J gene TRBJ1-5; 7 bases line up with TRBD1. The germline V gene encodes CDR1 MGHRA and CDR2 YSYEKL. The CDR3 has 15 residues. The CDR3 bases are TGCGCCAGCAGCCAAGATGGACAGGACAATCAGCCCCAACATTTT. Encoded protein: CASSQDGQDNQPQHF.

The sample holds a few counts of this clone. The chain links TRBV19 to TRBJ1-5; D is unresolved. The CDR3 loop spans 12 amino acids. Trimming cost V 3 bases and J 5 bases, with 5 bases left between them. Per the germline V gene, CDR1 is LNHDA and CDR2 is SQIVND (reference sequence). The CDR3 spells CASSISYQPQHF. The CDR3 DNA follows: TGTGCCAGTAGTATCTCTTATCAGCCCCAGCATTTT.

This clone turned up a few times. The chain links TRBV7-6 to TRBJ2-5; weak D call: TRBD2 (6 bases). Germline assignment: CDR1 SGHVS and CDR2 FNYEAQ. The ends were cut back, 4 bases at V and 11 bases at J, with 23 bases in the middle. This CDR3 comprises 15 residues. The CDR3 here is CASSSREDPGGEQYF. CDR3 nucleotide sequence: TGTGCCAGCAGCTCCAGGGAGGACCCCGGTGGAGAGCAGTACTTC.

The chain carries TRBV19 and TRBJ1-5; 8 bases align to TRBD1. V lost 2 bases to trimming and J lost 5 bases; unmatched junction nucleotides: 5. This CDR3 spans 15 amino acids. The V gene's germline CDR1 is LNHDA and CDR2 SQIVND (reference sequence). CDR3 DNA sequence: TGTGCCAGTAGTATAAGGACAGGGTTCGATCAGCCCCAGCATTTT. It translates to CASSIRTGFDQPQHF.

CDR3 in amino acids: CAWSAGENSPLHF. The CDR3 nucleotides are TGTGCCTGGAGTGCAGGGGAAAATTCACCCCTCCACTTT. The chain joins TRBV30 to TRBJ1-6; TRBD1 might be the D (6 bases). Germline loops: CDR1 GTSNPN, CDR2 SVGIG (reference sequence). V lost 1 base to trimming and J lost 7 bases, with 8 bases between them. The CDR3 has 13 residues. The full variable domain, in which reference TRBV30 and TRBJ1-6 provide the parts outside the CDR3, is SQTIHQWPATLVQPVGSPLSLECTVEGTSNPNLYWYRQAAGRGLQLLFYSVGIGQISSEVPQNLSASRPQDRQFILSSKKLLLSDSGFYLCAWSAGENSPLHFGNGTRLTVT.

Notes on this clone: Germline and junction disagree at one end, which may indicate a read error. The chain has TRBV7-9 and TRBJ1-3; D unresolved. This CDR3 has 14 residues. CDR1 is SEHNR and CDR2 is FQNEAQ in the germline V gene (reference sequence). The CDR3 DNA reads as TGTTCCAGCAGCTTTGGACTTTTTCTTGGCACCATATATTTT. Translation: CSSSFGLFLGTIYF.

This chain uses TRBV4-2 with TRBJ2-3; the D gene is possibly TRBD2 (5 bases). Germline V gives CDR1 LGHNA, CDR2 YNFKEQ. CDR3 size: 14 residues. V was clipped by 1 base and J by 2 bases, with 7 bases between them. CDR3 in DNA: TGTGCCAGCAGCCAAGCGGACTTCACAGATACGCAGTATTTT. Its protein product is CASSQADFTDTQYF.

The gene calls are TRBV6-6 and TRBJ1-5, with D tentatively TRBD1 (5 bases). This CDR3 contains 12 residues. CDR1 and CDR2 from the germline V gene are MNHNY and SVGAGI (reference sequence). Trimming stripped 5 bases from V and 8 bases from J, with 10 bases between. In DNA form, the CDR3 reads TGTGCCAGCAGTGCAGGGAGGGAGCCCCAGCATTTT. This translates into CASSAGREPQHF.

A few counts support this clone. V and J are TRBV19 and TRBJ2-3; 7 bases align to TRBD1. With 3 bases clipped from V and 2 bases from J, the junction kept 8 bases outside the gene matches. From germline, CDR1 is LNHDA and CDR2 SQIVND (reference sequence). The CDR3 totals 16 residues. Here the CDR3 reads CASSIEQGKDTDTQYF. CDR3 in DNA: TGTGCCAGTAGTATTGAACAGGGGAAAGACACAGATACGCAGTATTTT.

The chain is built from TRBV5-1 and TRBJ2-2; D not certain. Germline CDR1 is SGHRS and CDR2 is YFSETQ. The V gene lost 0 bases and the J gene lost 6 bases, with 9 bases spanning the gap. The CDR3 extends over 14 amino acids. The CDR3 region is CASSLVADSGELFF. In DNA, the CDR3 is TGCGCCAGCAGCTTGGTTGCGGATTCCGGGGAGCTGTTTTTT. The full variable domain, its missing parts supplied by reference TRBV5-1 and TRBJ2-2, is KAGVTQTPRYLIKTRGQQVTLSCSPISGHRSVSWYQQTPGQGLQFLFEYFSETQRNKGNFPGRFSGRQFSNSRSEMNVSTLELGDSALYLCASSLVADSGELFFGEGSRLTVL.

This clone was observed a few times. This chain uses TRBV7-2 with TRBJ2-1; TRBD2 aligns across 8 bases. The CDR3 is 16 residues long. V lost 2 bases, J lost 0 bases, and 3 bases stayed unmatched. The germline V gene encodes CDR1 SGHTA and CDR2 FQGNSA. CDR3 DNA sequence: TGTGCCAGCAGCTTAAGAAGCGGGAGCTCCTACAATGAGCAGTTCTTC. It translates to CASSLRSGSSYNEQFF.

This chain joins TRBV2 and TRBJ2-7; 9 positions agree with TRBD1. This CDR3 region has 13 residues. Trimming took 6 bases from V and 4 from J; bases not matched to a gene: 4. Per the germline V gene, CDR1 is SNHLY and CDR2 is FYNNEI. CDR3 region: CASSRTGVYEQYF. CDR3 DNA: TGTGCCAGCAGCCGGACAGGGGTATACGAGCAGTACTTC. Full variable domain (outside the CDR3, taken from reference TRBV2 and TRBJ2-7): EPEVTQTPSHQVTQMGQEVILRCVPISNHLYFYWYRQILGQKVEFLVSFYNNEISEKSEIFDDQFSVERPDGSNFTLKIRSTKLEDSAMYFCASSRTGVYEQYFGPGTRLTVT.

A note on this clone: A read error may produce the germline difference seen at one junction end. Other nucleotide sequences from this sample produce the same CDR3. The V gene is TRBV7-9, the J gene TRBJ2-2, with D possibly matching TRBD1 (5 bases). CDR3 size: 15 residues. CDR1 SEHNR and CDR2 FQNEAQ come from the germline V gene (reference sequence). CDR3 sequence (DNA): TGCGCCAGCAGCTTCCTGGGGCAAGGCACCGGGGAGCTGTTTTTT. Translating it yields CASSFLGQGTGELFF. Combining the CDR3 with reference TRBV7-9 and TRBJ2-2 gives the whole variable domain DTGVSQNPRHKITKRGQNVTFRCDPISEHNRLYWYRQTLGQGPEFLTYFQNEAQLEKSRLLSDRFSAERPKGSFSTLEIQRTEQGDSAMYLCASSFLGQGTGELFFGEGSRLTVL.